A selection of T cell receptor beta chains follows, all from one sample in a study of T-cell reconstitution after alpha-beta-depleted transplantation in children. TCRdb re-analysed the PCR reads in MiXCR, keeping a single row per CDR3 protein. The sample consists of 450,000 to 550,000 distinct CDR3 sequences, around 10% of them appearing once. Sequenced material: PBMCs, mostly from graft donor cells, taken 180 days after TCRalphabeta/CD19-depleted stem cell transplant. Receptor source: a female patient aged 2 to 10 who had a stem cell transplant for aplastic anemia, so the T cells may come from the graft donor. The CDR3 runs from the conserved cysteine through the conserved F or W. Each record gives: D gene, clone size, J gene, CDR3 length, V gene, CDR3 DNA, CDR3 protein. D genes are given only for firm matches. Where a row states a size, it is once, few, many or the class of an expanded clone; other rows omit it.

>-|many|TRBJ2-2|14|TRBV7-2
TGTGCCAGCAGCTTGCTCGGGGAGTCCGGGGAGCTGTTTTTT
CASSLLGESGELFF
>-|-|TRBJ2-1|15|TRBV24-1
TGTGCCACCAGTGATTTGGTGGTTCCCTACAATGAGCAGTTCTTC
CATSDLVVPYNEQFF
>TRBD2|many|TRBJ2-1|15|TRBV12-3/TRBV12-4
TGTGCCAGCCCTCCTAGCGGGACCCTGAAGAATGAGCAGTTCTTC
CASPPSGTLKNEQFF
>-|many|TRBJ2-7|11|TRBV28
TGTGCCAGCAGTTTTGCCTACGAGCAGTACTTC
CASSFAYEQYF
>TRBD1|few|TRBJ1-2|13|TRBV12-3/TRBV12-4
TGTGCCAGCAGACAGGGGGCGCCTGATGGCTACACCTTC
CASRQGAPDGYTF
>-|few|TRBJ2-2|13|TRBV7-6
TGTGCCAGCAGCGCCTTACAGACCGGGGAGCTGTTTTTT
CASSALQTGELFF
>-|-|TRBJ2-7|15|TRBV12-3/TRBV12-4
TGTGCCAGCAGTTTAGTTGGGCAGGGCCCCTACGAGCAGTACTTC
CASSLVGQGPYEQYF
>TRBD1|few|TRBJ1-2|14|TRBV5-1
TGCGCCAGCAGCCTGGGACAGGGCGGGAGAGGCTACACCTTC
CASSLGQGGRGYTF
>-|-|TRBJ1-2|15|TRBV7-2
TGTGCCAGCAGCTTAAGGGAACAGTCTAACTATGGCTACACCTTC
CASSLREQSNYGYTF
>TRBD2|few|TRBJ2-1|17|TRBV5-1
TGCGCCAGCAGACCAGGGACTAGCGGGAGAAACTACAATGAGCAGTTCTTC
CASRPGTSGRNYNEQFF
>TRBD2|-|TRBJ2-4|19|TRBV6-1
TGTGCCAGCAGTGAATATGCAGCGGGAGCTTTTTTAGCCAAAAACATTCAGTACTTC
CASSEYAAGAFLAKNIQYF
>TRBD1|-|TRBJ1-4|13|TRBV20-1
TGCAGTGCCCTCGGACAGGGGCGCGAAAAACTGTTTTTT
CSALGQGREKLFF
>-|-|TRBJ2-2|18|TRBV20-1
TGCAGTGCTAGAGCTAAGGCTAGGATGACAACGAACACCGGGGAGCTGTTTTTT
CSARAKARMTTNTGELFF
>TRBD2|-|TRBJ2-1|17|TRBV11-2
TGTGCCAGCAGCCGGAAGTACTCAGCGGGAGGGGGAAATGAGCAGTTCTTC
CASSRKYSAGGGNEQFF
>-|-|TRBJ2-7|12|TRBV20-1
TGCAGTGCCCGGACAGCTATCTACGAGCAGTACTTC
CSARTAIYEQYF
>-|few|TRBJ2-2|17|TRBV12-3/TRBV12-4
TGTGCCAGCAGTTTTTGTCCAGGGAAGATCGGTTGCAGGGAGCTGTTTTTT
CASSFCPGKIGCRELFF
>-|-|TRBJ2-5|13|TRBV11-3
TGTGCCAGCAGCTTAGGCACGGTGGAGACCCAGTACTTC
CASSLGTVETQYF
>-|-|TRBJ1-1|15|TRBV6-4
TGTGCCAGCAGTGACTCTACAGGGTATAGCACTGAAGCTTTCTTT
CASSDSTGYSTEAFF
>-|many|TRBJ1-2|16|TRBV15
TGTGCCACCAGCGCTGGACGGCGACTTAGAATCTGGGGCTACACCTTC
CATSAGRRLRIWGYTF
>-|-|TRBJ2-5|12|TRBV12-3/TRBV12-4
TGTGCCAGTGGACTTTCCCAGGAGACCCAGTACTTC
CASGLSQETQYF
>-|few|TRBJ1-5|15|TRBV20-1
TGCAGTGCTAGTCGGGAGGGAGGGAGCAATCAGCCCCAGCATTTT
CSASREGGSNQPQHF
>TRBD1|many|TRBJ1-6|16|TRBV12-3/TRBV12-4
TGTGCCAGCAGTTTGGGAACAGGGGGCGTAAATTCACCCCTCCACTTT
CASSLGTGGVNSPLHF
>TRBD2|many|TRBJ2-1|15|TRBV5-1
TGCGCCAGCAGTAAAATGGGAGGGCCGGGGGATGAGCAGTTCTTC
CASSKMGGPGDEQFF
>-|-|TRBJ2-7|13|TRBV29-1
TGCAGCGTCTACCGGGACACCTTGGCCGAGCAGTACTTC
CSVYRDTLAEQYF
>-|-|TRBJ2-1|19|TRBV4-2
TGTGCCAGCAGCCAAGTGGATGCCCGGAAGACGAGCTCCTACAATGAGCAGTTCTTC
CASSQVDARKTSSYNEQFF
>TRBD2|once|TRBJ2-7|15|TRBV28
TGTGCCAGCAGTTTATCGGCTAGCGGGAGCCACGAGCAGTACTTC
CASSLSASGSHEQYF
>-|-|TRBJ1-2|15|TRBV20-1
TGCAGTGCGGTGACACCACCGGAGGCTAACTATGGCTACACCTTC
CSAVTPPEANYGYTF
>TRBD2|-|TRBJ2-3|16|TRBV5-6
TGTGCCAGCAGCTTGAGAACGGGAGGAAAAACAGATACGCAGTATTTT
CASSLRTGGKTDTQYF
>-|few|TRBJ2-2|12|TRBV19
TGTGCCAGTAGTATTATGAGGCGGGAGCTGTTTTTT
CASSIMRRELFF
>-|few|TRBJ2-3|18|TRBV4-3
TGCGCCAGCAGCCAAGATCACTTTTCTAGAATTGTTGTGGATACGCAGTATTTT
CASSQDHFSRIVVDTQYF
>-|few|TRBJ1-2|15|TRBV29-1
TGCAGCGTTGCCCGCCAGGGCCTAACGGTGGGGGGCTACACCTTC
CSVARQGLTVGGYTF
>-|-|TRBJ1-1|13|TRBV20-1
TGCAGTGCTAGATCACTACACCGAACTGAAGCTTTCTTT
CSARSLHRTEAFF
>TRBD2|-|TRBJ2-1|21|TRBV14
TGTGCCAGCAGCCAAGAGGAGGGCCCCTGGACTAGCGGGAGGGCGTACAATGAGCAGTTCTTC
CASSQEEGPWTSGRAYNEQFF
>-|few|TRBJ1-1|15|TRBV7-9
TGTGCCAGCACCTTGGGGCCGGGGGCCAGGACTGAAGCTTTCTTT
CASTLGPGARTEAFF
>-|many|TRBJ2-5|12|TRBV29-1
TGCAGCGTTGTTGCAGGGGAAGAGACCCAGTACTTC
CSVVAGEETQYF
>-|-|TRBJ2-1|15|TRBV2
TGTGCCAGCAGTGACCTGGGCGGACCAAACAATGAGCAGTTCTTC
CASSDLGGPNNEQFF
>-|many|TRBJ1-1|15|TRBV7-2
TGTGCCAGCAGCCCCGGGGCAGGGATGAACACTGAAGCTTTCTTT
CASSPGAGMNTEAFF
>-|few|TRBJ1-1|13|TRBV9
TGTGCCAGCAGCGACCAGGGGAACACTGAAGCTTTCTTT
CASSDQGNTEAFF
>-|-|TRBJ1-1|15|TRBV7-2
TGTGCCAGCAGCTTAGCGGGTCATGGGAACACTGAAGCTTTCTTT
CASSLAGHGNTEAFF
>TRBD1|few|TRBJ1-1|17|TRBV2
TGTTCGACTAAAGAGGGCGGGACAGGGAAAGGTAACACTGAAGCTTTCTTT
CSTKEGGTGKGNTEAFF
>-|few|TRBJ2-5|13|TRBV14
TGTGCCAGCAGCCGAGGACCCGCCAGGGAGCAGTACTTC
CASSRGPAREQYF
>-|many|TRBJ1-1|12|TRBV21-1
TGTGCCAGCAGCTCTTCACGGCATGAAGCTTTCTTT
CASSSSRHEAFF
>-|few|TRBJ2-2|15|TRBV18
TGTGCCAGCTCACCTTCGGCGGTTGTCACCGGGGAGCTGTTTTTT
CASSPSAVVTGELFF
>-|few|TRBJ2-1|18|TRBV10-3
TGTGCCATCAGTGGGTCTGGGAAGGACTTAGCGGTTAGGTATGAGCAGTTCTTC
CAISGSGKDLAVRYEQFF
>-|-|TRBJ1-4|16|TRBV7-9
TGTGCCAGCAGCTTAGGGGACCTGAACCGGCATGAAAAACTGTTTTTT
CASSLGDLNRHEKLFF
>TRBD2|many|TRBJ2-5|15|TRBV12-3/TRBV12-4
TGTGCCAGCAGTTTGGGACTAGCGAGGCAAGAGACCCAGTACTTC
CASSLGLARQETQYF
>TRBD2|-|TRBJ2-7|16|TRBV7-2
TGTGCCAGCAGCTCTCCTAGCGGGAGGGCCGTGGGGGAGCAGTACTTC
CASSSPSGRAVGEQYF
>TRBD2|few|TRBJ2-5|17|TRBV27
TGTGCCAGCAGTTTAACCCTAGCGGGAGGGTGGCAAGAGACCCAGTACTTC
CASSLTLAGGWQETQYF
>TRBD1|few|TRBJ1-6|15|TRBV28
TGTGCCAGCAGTCCCCTTGACAGGGGGGATTCACCCCTCCACTTT
CASSPLDRGDSPLHF
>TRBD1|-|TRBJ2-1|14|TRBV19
TGTGCCAGTAGTATAGGCAGGGGGTGGCATGAGCAGTTCTTC
CASSIGRGWHEQFF
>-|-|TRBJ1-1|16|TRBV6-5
TGTGCCAGCAGTCCCCCGGGAGGGAAACTTAACACTGAAGCTTTCTTT
CASSPPGGKLNTEAFF
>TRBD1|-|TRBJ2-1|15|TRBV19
TGTGCCAGTAGTCTTGGACCGGGACAGGGGAATGAGCAGTTCTTC
CASSLGPGQGNEQFF
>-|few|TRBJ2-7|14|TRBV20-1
TGCAGTGCACCGACTGGGGGGCTAAGCTACGAGCAGTACTTC
CSAPTGGLSYEQYF
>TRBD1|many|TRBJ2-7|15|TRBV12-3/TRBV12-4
TGTGCCAGCACCCTGGGGACAGGGCGGACCTACGAGCAGTACTTC
CASTLGTGRTYEQYF
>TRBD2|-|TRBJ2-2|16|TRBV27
TGTGCCAGCAGTTTTGCGGGGGGTGTGCTAGCCGGGGAGCTGTTTTTT
CASSFAGGVLAGELFF